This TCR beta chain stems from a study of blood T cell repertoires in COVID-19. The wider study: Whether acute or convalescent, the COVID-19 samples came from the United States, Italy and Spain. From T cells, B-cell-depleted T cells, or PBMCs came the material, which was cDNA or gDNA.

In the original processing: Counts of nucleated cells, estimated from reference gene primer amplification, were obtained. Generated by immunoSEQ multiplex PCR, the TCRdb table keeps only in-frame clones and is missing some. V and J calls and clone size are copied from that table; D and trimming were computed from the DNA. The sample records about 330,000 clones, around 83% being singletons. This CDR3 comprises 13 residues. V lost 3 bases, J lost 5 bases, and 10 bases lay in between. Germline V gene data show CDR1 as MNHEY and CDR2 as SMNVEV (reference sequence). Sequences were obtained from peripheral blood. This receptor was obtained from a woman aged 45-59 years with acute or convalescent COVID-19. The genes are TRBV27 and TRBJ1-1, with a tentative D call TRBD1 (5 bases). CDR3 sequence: CASSFTGGTEAFF. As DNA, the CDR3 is TGTGCCAGCAGTTTTACCGGGGGGACTGAAGCTTTCTTT.